This record covers a single T cell receptor (beta chain). Its specificity is not known. This entry comes from a study of CD4 T cell repertoires in COVID-19. Study context: CFSE-low cells expanded approximately eleven days with IL-2, then restimulated with other coronavirus spikes.

General study points: Some SARS-CoV-2 clonotypes, between about 6.5 and 25%, recurred in SARS-CoV and/or HKU1 cultures. Two or all three memory subsets shared several highly expanded SARS-CoV-2-reactive clonotypes.

The CDR3 has 12 residues. Trimming removed 5 bases at V and 6 bases at J, with 10 bases between. Data came from immunoSEQ multiplex PCR; TCRdb stores just in-frame clones and leaves some out. The sample has about 75,000 clones, about 80% seen once. Sequencing was done directly on freshly isolated, uncultured memory T cells. Sequencing used CD4+ T cells from peripheral blood, obtained after recovery from COVID-19. The TCR was taken from a human donor who had COVID-19. V and J are TRBV12-3 or TRBV12-4 and TRBJ1-2, with D perhaps matching TRBD1 (6 bases). The CDR3 bases are TGTGCCAGCAGTCTTTACAGGGATGGCTACACCTTC. Translating gives CASSLYRDGYTF.